This T cell receptor (beta chain) came from a study of blood T cell repertoires in COVID-19. Turning to the study itself: Specimens from acute and convalescent COVID-19 originated in the United States, Italy and Spain.

Germline trimming cut 4 bases from V and 2 bases from J; bases unmatched to any gene: 5. CDR3 length: 15 amino acids. CDR1 and CDR2 (germline): SGHRS, YFSETQ. This table comes from immunoSEQ multiplex PCR, and its TCRdb copy is limited to in-frame clones, with some not included. Found here are approximately 160,000 clones, 85% to 95% of them singletons; the top ten hold approximately 0.5%. A remark on this clone: Other DNA sequences of this sample code for an identical CDR3.

The receptor comes from a man over 45 with acute or convalescent COVID-19. The chain recombines TRBV5-1 with TRBJ2-3, with 9 bases fitting TRBD1. The sequenced sample was peripheral blood. The CDR3 nucleotides read TGCGCCAGCAGCCTGGGACAGGGCCTCACAGATACGCAGTATTTT. It is translated as CASSLGQGLTDTQYF. Full variable domain (missing parts from reference TRBV5-1 and TRBJ2-3): KAGVTQTPRYLIKTRGQQVTLSCSPISGHRSVSWYQQTPGQGLQFLFEYFSETQRNKGNFPGRFSGRQFSNSRSEMNVSTLELGDSALYLCASSLGQGLTDTQYFGPGTRLTVL.